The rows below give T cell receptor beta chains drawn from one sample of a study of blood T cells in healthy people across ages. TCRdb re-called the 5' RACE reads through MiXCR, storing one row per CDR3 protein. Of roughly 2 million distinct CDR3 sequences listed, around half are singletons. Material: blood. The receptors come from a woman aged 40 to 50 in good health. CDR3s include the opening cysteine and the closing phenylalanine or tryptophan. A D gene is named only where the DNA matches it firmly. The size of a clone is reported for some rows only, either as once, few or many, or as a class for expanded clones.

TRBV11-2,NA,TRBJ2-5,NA,CAISLAGQETQYF,TGTGCCATCAGCTTAGCAGGCCAAGAGACCCAGTACTTC
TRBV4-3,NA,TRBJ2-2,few,CASSQVITNTGELFF,TGCGCCAGCAGCCAAGTGATAACGAACACCGGGGAGCTGTTTTTT
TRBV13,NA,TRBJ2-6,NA,CASSLGRGRGPLDVPTF,TGTGCCAGCAGCCTCGGGAGGGGGCGGGGCCCTCTGGACGTCCCGACTTTC
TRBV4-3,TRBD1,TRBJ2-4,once,CASGQEDRGNIQYF,TGCGCCAGCGGCCAAGAGGACAGGGGTAACATTCAGTACTTC
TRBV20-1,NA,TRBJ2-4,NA,CSASEAGAKNIQYF,TGCAGTGCTAGTGAGGCAGGGGCCAAAAACATTCAGTACTTC
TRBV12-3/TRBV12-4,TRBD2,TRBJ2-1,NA,CASSLAAGGRYEQFF,TGTGCCAGCAGTTTAGCGGCGGGGGGGCGGTATGAGCAGTTCTTC
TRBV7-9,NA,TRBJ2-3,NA,CASSLDTHTTDTQYF,TGTGCCAGCAGCTTAGACACCCATACCACAGATACGCAGTATTTT
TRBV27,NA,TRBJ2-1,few,CASSPFLGNEQFF,TGTGCCAGCAGTCCCTTTCTTGGCAATGAGCAGTTCTTC
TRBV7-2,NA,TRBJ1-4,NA,CASSLKLGNEKLFF,TGTGCCAGCAGCTTAAAGCTCGGGAATGAAAAACTGTTTTTT
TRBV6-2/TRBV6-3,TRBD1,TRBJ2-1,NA,CASNRQGPYNEQFF,TGTGCCAGCAACCGACAGGGACCCTACAATGAGCAGTTCTTC
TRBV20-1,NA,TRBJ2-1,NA,CSANGGPYNEQFF,TGCAGTGCTAACGGGGGGCCATACAATGAGCAGTTCTTC
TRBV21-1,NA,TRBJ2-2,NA,CAARQTNTGELFF,TGTGCCGCGCGACAGACGAACACCGGGGAGCTGTTTTTT
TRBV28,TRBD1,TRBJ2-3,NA,CASSSRTGSGTDTQYF,TGTGCCAGCAGCTCCCGGACAGGGTCGGGCACAGATACGCAGTATTTT
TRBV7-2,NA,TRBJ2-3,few,CASSPPLALRFTDTQYF,TGTGCCAGCAGCCCCCCTCTAGCGTTGCGTTTCACAGATACGCAGTATTTT
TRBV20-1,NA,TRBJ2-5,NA,CSDETQYF,TGCAGTGACGAGACCCAGTACTTC
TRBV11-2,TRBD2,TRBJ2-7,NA,CASSSLLAGTAYEQYF,TGTGCCAGCAGCTCCCTACTAGCGGGGACTGCCTACGAGCAGTACTTC
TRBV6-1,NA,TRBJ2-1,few,CASSTQGTDEQFF,TGTGCCAGCAGTACTCAGGGTACCGATGAGCAGTTCTTC
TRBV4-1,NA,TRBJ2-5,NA,CASSQDHSALGAETQYF,TGCGCCAGCAGCCAAGATCACAGCGCCCTAGGGGCTGAGACCCAGTACTTC
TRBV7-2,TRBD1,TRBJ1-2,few,CASSLGGGADYGYTF,TGTGCCAGCAGCTTAGGAGGGGGCGCGGACTATGGCTACACCTTC
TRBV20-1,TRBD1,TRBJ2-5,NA,CSAPSGGTETQYF,TGCAGTGCACCTTCAGGGGGCACAGAGACCCAGTACTTC
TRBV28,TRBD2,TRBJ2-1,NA,CASSLMGTSGAEYNEQFF,TGTGCCAGCAGTTTAATGGGAACTAGCGGGGCGGAGTACAATGAGCAGTTCTTC
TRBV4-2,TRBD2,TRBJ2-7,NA,CASSQETLAGGSGEQYF,TGTGCCAGCAGCCAAGAAACGCTAGCGGGGGGGAGTGGTGAGCAGTACTTC
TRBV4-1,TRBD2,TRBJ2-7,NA,CASSQDGLAGSPYEQYF,TGCGCCAGCAGCCAAGACGGGCTAGCGGGATCACCCTACGAGCAGTACTTC
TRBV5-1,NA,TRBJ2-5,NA,CASSFLERQYF,TGCGCCAGCAGCTTCCTAGAACGGCAGTACTTC
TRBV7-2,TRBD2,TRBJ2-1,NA,CASSAPGGEQFF,TGTGCCAGCAGCGCCCCGGGAGGTGAGCAGTTCTTC
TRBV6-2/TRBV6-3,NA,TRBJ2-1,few,CASWSPTGYNEQFF,TGTGCCAGCTGGTCCCCGACGGGGTACAATGAGCAGTTCTTC
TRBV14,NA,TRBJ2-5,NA,CASSQPRDTIQETQYF,TGTGCCAGCAGCCAGCCACGGGACACCATTCAAGAGACCCAGTACTTC
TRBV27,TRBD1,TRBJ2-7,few,CASSLSGQGPPGRHEQYF,TGTGCCAGCAGTTTATCTGGACAGGGGCCCCCAGGTCGCCACGAGCAGTACTTC
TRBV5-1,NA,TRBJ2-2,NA,CATSGTGANTGELFF,TGCGCCACTTCCGGTACGGGCGCGAACACCGGGGAGCTGTTTTTT
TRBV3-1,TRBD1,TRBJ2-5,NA,CASSQDGVTGLETQYF,TGTGCCAGCAGCCAAGACGGTGTGACAGGGCTGGAGACCCAGTACTTC
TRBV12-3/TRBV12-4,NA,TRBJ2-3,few,CASSPDPPGTDTQYF,TGTGCCAGCAGTCCGGACCCGCCGGGCACAGATACGCAGTATTTT
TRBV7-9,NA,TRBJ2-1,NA,CASSSTGAPHNEQFF,TGTGCCAGCAGCTCAACGGGGGCCCCCCACAATGAGCAGTTCTTC
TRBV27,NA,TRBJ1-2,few,CASSFRDTPNYGYTF,TGTGCCAGCAGTTTTCGAGACACACCTAACTATGGCTACACCTTC
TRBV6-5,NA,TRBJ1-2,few,CASSYSPGYGYTF,TGTGCCAGCAGTTACTCCCCGGGCTATGGCTACACCTTC
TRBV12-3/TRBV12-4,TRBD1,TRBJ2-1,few,CASSLDGGGTGAYNEQFF,TGTGCCAGCAGTTTAGATGGAGGGGGGACAGGGGCCTACAATGAGCAGTTCTTC
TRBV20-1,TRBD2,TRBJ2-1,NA,CSVMRLAGSIEQFF,TGCAGTGTTATGAGACTAGCGGGTAGTATTGAGCAGTTCTTC